This TCR beta chain came from a study of blood T cell repertoires in COVID-19. Original processing methods: Amplification of reference gene primers provided the estimated nucleated cell counts. Libraries were prepared by immunoSEQ multiplex PCR; TCRdb keeps only in-frame clonotypes and omits some of them. The DNA was the basis for D and trimming; V, J and clone size are from that table. This table holds roughly 78,000 clones, roughly 91% found once. The CDR3 covers 12 residues. The germline V and J ends were trimmed by 11 bases and 3 bases, with 13 bases remaining between them. Germline V gene lookup returns CDR1 MNHEY and CDR2 SVGAGI.

V gene TRBV6-5 combines with J gene TRBJ1-1, with D possibly being TRBD1 (6 bases). This TCR came from a man aged 55 to 69 with acute or convalescent COVID-19. Material for sequencing was peripheral blood. The CDR3 reads CAGGPGDTEAFF. The CDR3 DNA follows: TGTGCCGGGGGCCCCGGGGACACTGAAGCTTTCTTT.